This paragraph covers one TCR beta chain sequence. Its antigen is not known. The sample comes from a study of T-cell reconstitution after alpha-beta-depleted transplantation in children. Study conclusions and caveats: At the one-year point after transplant, T-cell counts and TCRbeta diversity were found to come mostly from T cells that had been newly produced. Recipient T cells and thymic progenitors that survived were the source of the high TCRbeta diversity seen at day 60 in some patients. There were reportedly several hundred expanded graft clones from which alpha-beta T cells came about two months after transplant.

Germline CDR1 SGHRS, CDR2 YFSETQ. Unmatched junction bases numbered 9, after V lost 1 base and J lost 7 bases. The CDR3 runs 15 residues. Unique molecular identifiers were incorporated during preparation of the TCRbeta library. MiXCR, run by TCRdb on the PCR reads, gives a single entry per CDR3 protein. The data hold approximately 1,000,000 distinct CDR3 sequences, with about 26% observed a single time. This TCR came from a boy in the first two years of life who had a stem cell transplant for SCID, so the T cells may come from the graft donor. The source was PBMCs, mostly from graft donor cells, collected 360 days after TCRalphabeta/CD19-depleted stem cell transplant. V is TRBV5-1 and J is TRBJ2-7, with 9 bases that match TRBD2. CDR3 sequence: CASSLNPGLAVEQYF. The CDR3 DNA is TGCGCCAGCAGCTTGAATCCGGGACTAGCAGTAGAGCAGTACTTC.